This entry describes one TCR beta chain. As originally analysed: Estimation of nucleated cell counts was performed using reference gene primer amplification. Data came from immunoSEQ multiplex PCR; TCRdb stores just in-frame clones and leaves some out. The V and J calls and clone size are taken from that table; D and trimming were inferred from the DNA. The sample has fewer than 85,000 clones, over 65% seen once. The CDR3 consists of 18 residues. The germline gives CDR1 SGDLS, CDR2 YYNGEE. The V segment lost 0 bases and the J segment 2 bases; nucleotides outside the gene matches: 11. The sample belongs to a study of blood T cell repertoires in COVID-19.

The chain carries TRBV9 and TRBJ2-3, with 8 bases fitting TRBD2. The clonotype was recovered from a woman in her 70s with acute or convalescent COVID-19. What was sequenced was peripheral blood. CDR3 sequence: CASSVDWASGSLTDTQYF. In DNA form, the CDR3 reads TGTGCCAGCAGCGTAGATTGGGCTAGCGGGTCTCTCACAGATACGCAGTATTTT.